This paragraph reports one T cell receptor (beta chain). The protocol was immunoSEQ multiplex PCR, while the TCRdb copy is restricted to in-frame clones and leaves out a portion. Among tens of thousands of clones listed, around 82% were seen once. These data originate in a study of T cell responses to AZD1222 COVID-19 vaccine. Per germline, CDR1 SGHVS and CDR2 FNYEAQ. V dropped 7 bases and J dropped 0; count of bases not matched to a gene: 22. The length of the CDR3 is 20 residues. The chain couples TRBV7-6 to TRBJ1-2; TRBD1 aligns across 8 bases. This specimen consisted of peripheral blood, obtained on day 0 of AZD1222 vaccination. The receptor was derived from an adult in good health. CDR3 nucleotides: TGTGCCAGCATCAGGGGGATTTCGGACAGGGAGCCCCTCGCTAACTATGGCTACACCTTC. Residues: CASIRGISDREPLANYGYTF.